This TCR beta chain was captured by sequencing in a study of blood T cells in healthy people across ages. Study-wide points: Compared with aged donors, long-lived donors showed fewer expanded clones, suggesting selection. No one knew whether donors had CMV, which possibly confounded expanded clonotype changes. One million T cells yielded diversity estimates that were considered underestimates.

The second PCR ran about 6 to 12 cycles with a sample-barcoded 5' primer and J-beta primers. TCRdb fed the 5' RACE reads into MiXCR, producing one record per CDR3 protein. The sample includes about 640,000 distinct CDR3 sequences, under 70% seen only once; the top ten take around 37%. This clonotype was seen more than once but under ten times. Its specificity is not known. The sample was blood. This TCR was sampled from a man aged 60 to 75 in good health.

The CDR3 DNA sequence: TGTGCCAGCTCACCTTACCGGGACGCGAACACTGAAGCTTTCTTT. It yields the protein CASSPYRDANTEAFF. The J gene is TRBJ1-1, the V gene TRBV18; TRBD1 is a possible D gene (5 bases). Germline CDR1 KGHSH, CDR2 LQKENI. CDR3 length: 15 amino acids. Trimming pared 3 bases from V and 1 base from J, leaving 12 bases between.